Listed below are T cell receptor beta chains from one sample, sequenced in a study of T cell changes during pregnancy in multiple sclerosis. Data came from immunoSEQ multiplex PCR; TCRdb stores just in-frame clones and leaves some out. Of around 40,000 clones listed, 89% were seen once; the top ten hold roughly 1.1%. This material consisted of CD4+ T cells from peripheral blood mononuclear cells, taken in the first trimester of pregnancy. The receptors here all came from a female donor with multiple sclerosis, enrolled in a pregnancy study. CDR3s include the opening cysteine and the closing phenylalanine or tryptophan. The D gene is left open where the match is weak. Where a row states a size, it is once, few, many or the class of an expanded clone; other rows omit it.

D gene | CDR3 length | J gene | V gene | clone size | CDR3 DNA | CDR3 protein
NA | 16 | TRBJ2-2 | TRBV10-3 | few | TGTGCCATCAGTGAGTCGAGAACGGGAAACACCGGGGAGCTGTTTTTT | CAISESRTGNTGELFF
TRBD1 | 14 | TRBJ1-2 | TRBV28 | NA | TGTGCCAGCAGTTCGAACAGGGGAGACTATGGCTACACCTTC | CASSSNRGDYGYTF
TRBD1 | 17 | TRBJ1-5 | TRBV7-2 | NA | TGTGCCAGCAGCTACGGACAGGGGGCCCATAGCAATCAGCCCCAGCATTTT | CASSYGQGAHSNQPQHF
TRBD2 | 18 | TRBJ2-6 | TRBV6-4 | NA | TGTGCCAGCAGTGAAAGGCTAGCGGGAGTGGTTGGGGCCAACGTCCTGACTTTC | CASSERLAGVVGANVLTF
TRBD2 | 15 | TRBJ2-7 | TRBV7-3 | NA | TGTGCCAGCAGCTTTCTTACCAGCGGGATCGACGAGCAGTACTTC | CASSFLTSGIDEQYF
TRBD2 | 17 | TRBJ2-2 | TRBV2 | once | TGTGCCAGCAGTTCCCGGACTAGCGGGTCTAACACCGGGGAGCTGTTTTTT | CASSSRTSGSNTGELFF
TRBD1 | 15 | TRBJ1-2 | TRBV7-6 | NA | TGTGCCAGCAGCCCGATAGGACAGGGAGGTAAAGGCTACACCTTC | CASSPIGQGGKGYTF
NA | 11 | TRBJ1-1 | TRBV30 | NA | TGTGCCTGGAGTGTCACTCACGAAGCTTTCTTT | CAWSVTHEAFF
TRBD1 | 13 | TRBJ1-2 | TRBV5-1 | NA | TGCGCCAGCAGCTTGGGACAGGGTGGAGACTACACCTTC | CASSLGQGGDYTF
NA | 13 | TRBJ2-7 | TRBV10-3 | NA | TGTGCCATCAGCGACCCGGGAAGGAGCGAGCAGTACTTC | CAISDPGRSEQYF
NA | 16 | TRBJ1-1 | TRBV18 | NA | TGTGCCAGCTCACGGCAGGGGTTAATTATCGGCACTGAAGCTTTCTTT | CASSRQGLIIGTEAFF
TRBD1 | 15 | TRBJ2-7 | TRBV5-1 | NA | TGCGCCAGCAGCCCGGCCGGGACAGGTTTGTTCGTGCAGTACTTC | CASSPAGTGLFVQYF
TRBD2 | 15 | TRBJ2-7 | TRBV28 | NA | TGTGCCAGCAGTCAGCGGACTAGCGGACGCTACGAGCAGTACTTC | CASSQRTSGRYEQYF
TRBD1 | 16 | TRBJ1-2 | TRBV7-2 | NA | TGTGCCAGCAGCTTAGTAGGGGGACAGGGAACCTATGGCTACACCTTC | CASSLVGGQGTYGYTF
TRBD2 | 15 | TRBJ2-5 | TRBV5-4 | NA | TGTGCCAGCAGCTTGTCTCTAGCGGGGGTTGAGACCCAGTACTTC | CASSLSLAGVETQYF
NA | 13 | TRBJ2-5 | TRBV29-1 | NA | TGCAGCGTTGATCGAGGTGGAAAAGAGACCCAGTACTTC | CSVDRGGKETQYF
NA | 13 | TRBJ2-7 | TRBV5-6 | NA | TGTGCCAGCAGCGCAGGGGCCTCCTACGAGCAGTACTTC | CASSAGASYEQYF
NA | 13 | TRBJ2-5 | TRBV28 | NA | TGTGCCAGCAGTCCGTCAGGGGAAGAGACCCAGTACTTC | CASSPSGEETQYF
NA | 14 | TRBJ2-5 | TRBV9 | NA | TGTGCCAGCAGCTTAGGACAGAAACAAGAGACCCAGTACTTC | CASSLGQKQETQYF
TRBD1 | 13 | TRBJ1-1 | TRBV2 | once | TGTGCCAGCGACCAGGGGGTGGGTACTGAAGCTTTCTTT | CASDQGVGTEAFF
TRBD1 | 14 | TRBJ1-5 | TRBV27 | NA | TGTGCCAGCAGCGGGACAGGGGAGTATCAGCCCCAGCATTTT | CASSGTGEYQPQHF
TRBD1 | 13 | TRBJ1-1 | TRBV28 | NA | TGTGCCAGCACCCGAGGACAGGGGGCTGAAGCTTTCTTT | CASTRGQGAEAFF
NA | 15 | TRBJ2-5 | TRBV19 | NA | TGTGCCAGTAGTATAGTAGGAGCTCCGGCTTTGACCCAGTACTTC | CASSIVGAPALTQYF
TRBD2 | 17 | TRBJ2-7 | TRBV4-2 | NA | TGTGCCAGCAGCCAAGATCTAGCGGGACTATTTGTCTACGAGCAGTACTTC | CASSQDLAGLFVYEQYF
NA | 14 | TRBJ2-4 | TRBV10-3 | NA | TGTGCCATCAGTGAGTCGAGTTCTGAAAACATTCAGTACTTC | CAISESSSENIQYF
NA | 13 | TRBJ1-2 | TRBV28 | NA | TGTGCCAGCAGTTTGAGTCCCAGGAATGGCTACACCTTC | CASSLSPRNGYTF
NA | 15 | TRBJ2-1 | TRBV6-5 | NA | TGTGCCAGCAGTTACCGTAGCGGTGTATATAATGAGCAGTTCTTC | CASSYRSGVYNEQFF
TRBD1 | 16 | TRBJ1-5 | TRBV4-3 | NA | TGCGCCAGCAGCCAAGACAGTGGACAGGGGAGGCAGCCCCAGCATTTT | CASSQDSGQGRQPQHF
NA | 15 | TRBJ2-1 | TRBV5-1 | NA | TGCGCCAGCAGCTTGGTCGGAGACCGGGGCAATGAGCAGTTCTTC | CASSLVGDRGNEQFF
TRBD1 | 15 | TRBJ1-2 | TRBV7-9 | NA | TGTGCCAGCGGCGGACAGGGGGCGACGTGGTATGGCTACACCTTC | CASGGQGATWYGYTF
NA | 13 | TRBJ1-1 | TRBV27 | NA | TGTGCCAGCAGTTTAACGTGGGACACTGAAACTTTCTTT | CASSLTWDTETFF
NA | 13 | TRBJ2-7 | TRBV5-1 | NA | TGCGCCAGCAGCGCCGGGAATTCCTACGAGCAGTACTTC | CASSAGNSYEQYF
NA | 13 | TRBJ1-2 | TRBV18 | NA | TGTGCCAGCGCACAAGGGGACACCTATGGCTACACCTTC | CASAQGDTYGYTF
TRBD1 | 16 | TRBJ2-3 | TRBV7-9 | NA | TGTGCCAGCAGCCCACTGACAGGGCGCCATAGCGATACGCAGTATTTT | CASSPLTGRHSDTQYF
TRBD1 | 17 | TRBJ1-2 | TRBV5-1 | NA | TGCGCCAGCAGTGAAGACCCGACAGGGCTTGACGCGTATGGCTACACCTTC | CASSEDPTGLDAYGYTF
TRBD1 | 13 | TRBJ2-5 | TRBV28 | NA | TGTGCCAGCAGCCGGACAGGGTTCGAGACCCAGTACTTC | CASSRTGFETQYF
TRBD2 | 17 | TRBJ2-7 | TRBV28 | NA | TGTGCCAGCAGTTTACGCCGGACTAGCGGATCCACCCGCGAGCAGTACTTC | CASSLRRTSGSTREQYF
NA | 14 | TRBJ1-1 | TRBV7-2 | once | TGTGCCAGCAGCCAAGCCCGGGTCGGCACTGAAGCTTTCTTT | CASSQARVGTEAFF
NA | 15 | TRBJ2-7 | TRBV6-5 | few | TGTGCCAGCAGTTACGAGCCCCAAAATGGCTACGAGCAGTACTTC | CASSYEPQNGYEQYF
NA | 14 | TRBJ1-1 | TRBV6-5 | NA | TGTGCCAGCAGTTACATCGGGGAGAACACTGAAGCTTTCTTT | CASSYIGENTEAFF
TRBD1 | 16 | TRBJ1-2 | TRBV2 | NA | TGTGCCAGCAGCGTACCACAGGGGGCTCTTCGGTATGGCTACACCTTC | CASSVPQGALRYGYTF
NA | 14 | TRBJ1-1 | TRBV7-9 | once | TGTGCCAGTGCCCCACAGGGTTTGAACACTGAAGCTTTCTTT | CASAPQGLNTEAFF
TRBD1 | 15 | TRBJ2-7 | TRBV7-9 | few | TGTGCCAGCAGCTCAGACAGGGCTCAACTGTACGAGCAGTACTTC | CASSSDRAQLYEQYF
NA | 14 | TRBJ2-3 | TRBV5-1 | once | TGCGCCAGCAGCACCGCTATTAGCACAGATACGCAGTATTTT | CASSTAISTDTQYF
NA | 12 | TRBJ1-2 | TRBV29-1 | once | TGCAGCGCTAGGGGGACTAACTATGGCTACACCTTC | CSARGTNYGYTF
TRBD2 | 15 | TRBJ2-3 | TRBV7-2 | NA | TGTGCCAGCAGCTTAAGCGGGAGAAGGACAGATACGCAGTATTTT | CASSLSGRRTDTQYF
TRBD1 | 14 | TRBJ1-1 | TRBV6-1 | NA | TGTGCCAGCAGTGAGAATTACAGGGGTACTGAAGCTTTCTTT | CASSENYRGTEAFF
TRBD1 | 18 | TRBJ1-4 | TRBV18 | NA | TGTGCCAGCTCACCACCGAAGGGACAGGGGATGGTCCTTGAAAAACTGTTTTTT | CASSPPKGQGMVLEKLFF
TRBD2 | 16 | TRBJ2-5 | TRBV11-2 | NA | TGTGCCAGCAGCCTCCGACTAGCGGGAGTGGGGGAGACCCAGTACTTC | CASSLRLAGVGETQYF
NA | 13 | TRBJ1-1 | TRBV29-1 | few | TGCAGCGTTTCCCGGGAAAGGAACACTGAAGCTTTCTTT | CSVSRERNTEAFF
TRBD2 | 15 | TRBJ2-7 | TRBV5-6 | NA | TGTGCCAGCAGCTATCGGGGGGTTCAAACCCACGAGCAGTACTTC | CASSYRGVQTHEQYF
NA | 13 | TRBJ1-3 | TRBV2 | few | TGTGCCAGCAGTCGGGAGCGGGAAAACACCATATATTTT | CASSRERENTIYF
NA | 14 | TRBJ1-5 | TRBV5-8 | NA | TGTGCCAGCAGCTTGGGAGGGGGTGGTCAGCCCCAGCATTTT | CASSLGGGGQPQHF
TRBD1 | 16 | TRBJ2-1 | TRBV4-2 | NA | TGTGCCAGCAGCCAAGAGACAGGGATCTTCTACAATGAGCAGTTCTTC | CASSQETGIFYNEQFF